This T cell receptor beta chain came from a study of blood T cell repertoires in COVID-19. Study-wide context: Specimens from acute and convalescent COVID-19 originated in the United States, Italy and Spain. The cDNA or gDNA used as material had been derived from T cells, B-cell-depleted T cells, or PBMCs.

TCRdb keeps only in-frame clones here, not all; method: immunoSEQ multiplex PCR. The profile covers 150,000 to 200,000 clones, with 85% appearing a single time and about 3.5% taken by the ten largest. Germline V CDR1 and CDR2: SQVTM, ANQGSEA. The CDR3 has 13 amino acids. Trimming removed 7 bases at V and 5 bases at J, with 15 bases between. Sequencing used peripheral blood. The chain carries TRBV29-1 and TRBJ1-5, with D perhaps matching TRBD1 (5 bases). The TCR comes from a human donor with acute or convalescent COVID-19. The donor label of this sample is uncertain. The CDR3 nucleotides are TGCAGCGCTGCCGGGGGTATGGATCAGCCCCAGCATTTT. This translates into CSAAGGMDQPQHF.